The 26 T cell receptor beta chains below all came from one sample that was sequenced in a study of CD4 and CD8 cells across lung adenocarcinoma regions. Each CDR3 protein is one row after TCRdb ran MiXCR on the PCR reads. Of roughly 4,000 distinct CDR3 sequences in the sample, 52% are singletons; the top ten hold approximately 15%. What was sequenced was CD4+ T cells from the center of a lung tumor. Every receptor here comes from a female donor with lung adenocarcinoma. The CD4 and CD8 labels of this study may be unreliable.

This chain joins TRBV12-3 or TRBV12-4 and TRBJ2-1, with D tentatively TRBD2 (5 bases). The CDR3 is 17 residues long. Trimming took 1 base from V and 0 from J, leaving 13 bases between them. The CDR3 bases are TGTGCCAGCAGTTTAGGGGATAGCGCCAGCTCCTACAATGAGCAGTTCTTC. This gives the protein CASSLGDSASSYNEQFF.

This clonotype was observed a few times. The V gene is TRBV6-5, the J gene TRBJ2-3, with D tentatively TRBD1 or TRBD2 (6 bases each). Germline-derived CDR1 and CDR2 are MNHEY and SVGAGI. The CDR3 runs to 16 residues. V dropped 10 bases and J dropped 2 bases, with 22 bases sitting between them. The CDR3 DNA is TGTGCCACAGCAGTTATGGGGGGCGGATTCACAGATACGCAGTATTTT. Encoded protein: CATAVMGGGFTDTQYF.

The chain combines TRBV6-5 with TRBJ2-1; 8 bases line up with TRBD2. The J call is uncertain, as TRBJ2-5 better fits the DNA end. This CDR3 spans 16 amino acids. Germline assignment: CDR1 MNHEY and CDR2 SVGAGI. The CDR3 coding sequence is TGTGCCAGCAGTTACCGGGGGGGGGCGGGATCGGAGACCCAGTACTTC. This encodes CASSYRGGAGSETQYF.

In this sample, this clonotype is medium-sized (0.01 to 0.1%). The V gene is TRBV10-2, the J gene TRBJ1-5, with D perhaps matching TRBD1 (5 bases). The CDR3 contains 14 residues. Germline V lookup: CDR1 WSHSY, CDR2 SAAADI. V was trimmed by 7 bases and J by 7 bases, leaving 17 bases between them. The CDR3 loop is CASTNLGVDQPQHF. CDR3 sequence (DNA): TGCGCCAGCACTAATCTGGGGGTGGACCAGCCCCAGCATTTT.

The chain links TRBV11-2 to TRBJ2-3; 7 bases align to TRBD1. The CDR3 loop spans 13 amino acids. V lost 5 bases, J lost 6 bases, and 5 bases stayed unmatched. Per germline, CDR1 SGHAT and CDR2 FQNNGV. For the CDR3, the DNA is TGTGCCAGCAGCCCCGACAGGGCGGATACGCAGTATTTT. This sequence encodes CASSPDRADTQYF.

The CDR3 DNA reads as TGTGCCGTCGCCGGGGGCCTCTTGGGAGAGACCCAGTACTTC. Amino acids: CAVAGGLLGETQYF. V usage is TRBV10-3 and J usage is TRBJ2-1; either TRBD1 or TRBD2 may fit D (6 bases each). The DNA end is a closer match to TRBJ2-5, so the J assignment may be wrong. This CDR3 contains 14 residues. From germline, CDR1 is ENHRY and CDR2 SYGVKD.

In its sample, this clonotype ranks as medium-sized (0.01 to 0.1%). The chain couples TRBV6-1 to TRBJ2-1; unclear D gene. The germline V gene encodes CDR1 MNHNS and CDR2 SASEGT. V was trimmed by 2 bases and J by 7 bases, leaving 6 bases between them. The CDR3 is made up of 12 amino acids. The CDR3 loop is CASSELHNEQFF. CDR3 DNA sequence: TGTGCCAGCAGTGAACTCCATAATGAGCAGTTCTTC.

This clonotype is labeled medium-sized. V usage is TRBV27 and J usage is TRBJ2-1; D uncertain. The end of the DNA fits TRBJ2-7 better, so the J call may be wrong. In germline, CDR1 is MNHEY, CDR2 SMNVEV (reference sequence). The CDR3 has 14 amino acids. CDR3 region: CASSLTHGYYEQYF. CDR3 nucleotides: TGTGCCAGCAGCCTCACCCATGGCTACTACGAGCAGTACTTC.

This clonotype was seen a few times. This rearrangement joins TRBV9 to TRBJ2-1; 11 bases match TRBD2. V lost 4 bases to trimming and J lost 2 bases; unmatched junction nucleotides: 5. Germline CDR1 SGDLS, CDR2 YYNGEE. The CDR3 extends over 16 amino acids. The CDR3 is CASSLIAGGPYNEQFF. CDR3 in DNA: TGTGCCAGCAGCTTAATAGCGGGAGGGCCCTACAATGAGCAGTTCTTC.

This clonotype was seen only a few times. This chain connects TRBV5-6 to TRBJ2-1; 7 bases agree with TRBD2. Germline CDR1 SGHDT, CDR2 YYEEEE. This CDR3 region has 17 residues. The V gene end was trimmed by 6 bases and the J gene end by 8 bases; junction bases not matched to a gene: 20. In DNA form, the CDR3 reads TGTGCCAGCACGCTCGCGGCAGCGCGGGGGTACACTGATGAGCAGTTCTTC. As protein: CASTLAAARGYTDEQFF.

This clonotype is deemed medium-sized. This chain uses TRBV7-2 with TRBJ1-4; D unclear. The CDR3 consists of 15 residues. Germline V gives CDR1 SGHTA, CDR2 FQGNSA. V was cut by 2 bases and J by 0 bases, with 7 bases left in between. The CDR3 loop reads CASSLSQATNEKLFF. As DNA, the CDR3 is TGTGCCAGCAGCTTATCCCAGGCAACTAATGAAAAACTGTTTTTT.

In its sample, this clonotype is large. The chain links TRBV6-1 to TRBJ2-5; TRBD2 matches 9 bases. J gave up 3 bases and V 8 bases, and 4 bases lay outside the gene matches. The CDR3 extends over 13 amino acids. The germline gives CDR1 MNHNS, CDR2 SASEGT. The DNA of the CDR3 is TGTGCCAGCGGGCGGGGGGGAGAAGAGACCCAGTACTTC. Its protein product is CASGRGGEETQYF.

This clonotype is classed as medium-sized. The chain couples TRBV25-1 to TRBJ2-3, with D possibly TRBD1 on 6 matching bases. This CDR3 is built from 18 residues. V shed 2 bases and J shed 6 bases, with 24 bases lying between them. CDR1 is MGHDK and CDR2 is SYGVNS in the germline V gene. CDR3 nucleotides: TGTGCCAGCAGTGAAGAGGGGCACAGGGTTTTAGTTGGGGATACGCAGTATTTT. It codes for CASSEEGHRVLVGDTQYF.

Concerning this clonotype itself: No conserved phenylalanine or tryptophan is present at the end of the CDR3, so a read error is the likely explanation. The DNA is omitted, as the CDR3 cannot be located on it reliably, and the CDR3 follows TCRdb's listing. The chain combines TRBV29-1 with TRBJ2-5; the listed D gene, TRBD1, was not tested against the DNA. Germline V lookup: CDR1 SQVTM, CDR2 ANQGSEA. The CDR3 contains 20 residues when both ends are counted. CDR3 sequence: CSWEIQQPPGHGGAKLCTGH.

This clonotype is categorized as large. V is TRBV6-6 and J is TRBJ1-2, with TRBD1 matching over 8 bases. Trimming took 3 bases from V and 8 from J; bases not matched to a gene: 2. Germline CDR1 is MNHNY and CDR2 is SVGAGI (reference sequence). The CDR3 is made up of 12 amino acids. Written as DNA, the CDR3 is TGTGCCAGCAGTTATTCAGGGGGCGGCTACACCTTC. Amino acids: CASSYSGGGYTF.

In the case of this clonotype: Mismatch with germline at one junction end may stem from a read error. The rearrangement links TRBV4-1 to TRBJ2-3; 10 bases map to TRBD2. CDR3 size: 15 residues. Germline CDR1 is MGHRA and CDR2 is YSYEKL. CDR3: CASSEAGGSTDTQTF. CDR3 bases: TGCGCCAGCAGTGAAGCGGGAGGGAGCACAGATACGCAGACTTTT.

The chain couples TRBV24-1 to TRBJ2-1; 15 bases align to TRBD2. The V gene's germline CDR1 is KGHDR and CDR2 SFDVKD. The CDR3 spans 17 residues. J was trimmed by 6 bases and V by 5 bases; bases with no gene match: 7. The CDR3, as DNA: TGTGCCACCAGTGTCGGGACTAGCGGGAGGTTGACCAATGAGCAGTTCTTC. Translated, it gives CATSVGTSGRLTNEQFF.

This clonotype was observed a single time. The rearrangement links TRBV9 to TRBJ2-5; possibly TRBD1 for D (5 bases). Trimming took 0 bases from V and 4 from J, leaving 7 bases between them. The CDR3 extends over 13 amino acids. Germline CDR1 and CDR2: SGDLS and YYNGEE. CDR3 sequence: CASSVEGVETQYF. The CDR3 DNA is TGTGCCAGCAGCGTAGAAGGGGTAGAGACCCAGTACTTC.

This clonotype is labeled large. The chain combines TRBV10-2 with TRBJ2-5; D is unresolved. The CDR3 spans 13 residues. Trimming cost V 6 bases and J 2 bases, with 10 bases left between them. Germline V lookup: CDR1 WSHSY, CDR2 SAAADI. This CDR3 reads CASSIRRQETQYF. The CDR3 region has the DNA TGCGCCAGCAGCATACGTAGGCAAGAGACCCAGTACTTC.

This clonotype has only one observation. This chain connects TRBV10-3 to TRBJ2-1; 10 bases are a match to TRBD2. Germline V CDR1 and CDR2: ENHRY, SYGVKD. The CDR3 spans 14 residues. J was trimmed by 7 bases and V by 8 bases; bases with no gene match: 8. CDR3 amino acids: CAIYLAGVGNEQFF. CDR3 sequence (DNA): TGTGCCATCTACCTAGCGGGAGTAGGAAATGAGCAGTTCTTC.

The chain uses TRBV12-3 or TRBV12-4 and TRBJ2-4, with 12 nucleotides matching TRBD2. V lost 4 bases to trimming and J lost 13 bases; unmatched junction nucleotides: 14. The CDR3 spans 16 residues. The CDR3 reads CASSSHGTSGRNEQYF. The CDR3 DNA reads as TGTGCCAGCAGTTCTCACGGGACTAGCGGGCGAAATGAGCAGTACTTC.

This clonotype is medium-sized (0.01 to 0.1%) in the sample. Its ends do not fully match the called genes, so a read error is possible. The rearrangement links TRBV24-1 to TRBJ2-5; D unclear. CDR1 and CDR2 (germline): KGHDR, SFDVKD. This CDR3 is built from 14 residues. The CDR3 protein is CATSHLGNEKTQYF. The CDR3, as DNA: TGTGCCACCAGTCATTTAGGGAATGAAAAGACCCAGTACTTC.

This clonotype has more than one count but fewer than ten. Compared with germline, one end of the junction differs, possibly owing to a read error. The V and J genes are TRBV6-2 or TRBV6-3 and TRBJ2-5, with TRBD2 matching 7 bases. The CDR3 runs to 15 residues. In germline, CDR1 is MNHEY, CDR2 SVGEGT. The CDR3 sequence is CASSYWAGAQQTQYF. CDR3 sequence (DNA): TGTGCCAGCAGTTACTGGGCGGGAGCCCAACAGACCCAGTACTTC.

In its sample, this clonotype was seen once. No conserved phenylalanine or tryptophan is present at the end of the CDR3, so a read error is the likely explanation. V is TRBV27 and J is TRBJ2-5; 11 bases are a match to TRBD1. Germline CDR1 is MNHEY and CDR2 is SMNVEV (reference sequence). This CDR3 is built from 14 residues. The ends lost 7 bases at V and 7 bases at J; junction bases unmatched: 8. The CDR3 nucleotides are TGTGCCAGCACGGGGGGGACAGGGGGAGGGACCCAGTACTCC. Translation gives CASTGGTGGGTQYS.

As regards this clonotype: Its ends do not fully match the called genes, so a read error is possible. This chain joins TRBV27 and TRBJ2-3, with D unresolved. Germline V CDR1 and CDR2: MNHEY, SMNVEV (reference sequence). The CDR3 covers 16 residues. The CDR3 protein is CASSLKGMGTKDMQYF. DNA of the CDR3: TGTGCCAGCAGTTTAAAGGGTATGGGTACCAAAGATATGCAGTATTTT.

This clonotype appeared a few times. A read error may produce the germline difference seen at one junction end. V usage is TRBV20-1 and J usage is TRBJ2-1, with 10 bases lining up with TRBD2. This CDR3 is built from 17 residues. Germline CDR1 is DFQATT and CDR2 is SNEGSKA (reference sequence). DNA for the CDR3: TGCAGTGCTCGAGACGCGCTGAGCGGGAGGGCCAGGAATGAGCAGTTCTTC. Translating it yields CSARDALSGRARNEQFF.